This is a list of T cell receptor beta chains from one sample in a study of blood T cell repertoires in COVID-19. Profiling relied on immunoSEQ multiplex PCR, and the TCRdb table lists in-frame clones only, not all of them. This repertoire shows 300,000 to 500,000 clones, around 90% found once; its top ten account for approximately 2.1%. The specimen was PBMCs or T cells enriched from blood (not recorded which). The receptors shown here come from a woman between 35 and 50 years old with acute COVID-19. The CDR3 runs from the conserved cysteine through the conserved F or W. A D gene is named only where the DNA matches it firmly. Some rows mark clone size as missing; the rest say once, few, many or name a class of expanded clone.

j_gene	abundance	v_gene	d_gene	CDR3aa	CDR3nt
TRBJ2-1	.	TRBV24-1	TRBD1	CATSDSDRLGAYNEQFF	TGTGCCACCAGTGACTCGGACAGGCTGGGCGCCTACAATGAGCAGTTCTTC
TRBJ2-5	.	TRBV11-2	TRBD1	CASSPRQGGQETQYF	TGTGCCAGCAGCCCCCGACAGGGGGGGCAAGAGACCCAGTACTTC
TRBJ1-2	.	TRBV3-1/TRBV3-2	.	CASSQDGGRIYGYTF	TGTGCCAGCAGCCAAGATGGCGGGCGGATATATGGCTACACCTTC
TRBJ1-6	few	TRBV19	.	CASSIDLGDSPLHF	TGTGCCAGTAGTATCGACCTAGGGGATTCACCCCTCCACTTT
TRBJ2-1	.	TRBV2	TRBD2	CASRLAGGPLNEQFF	TGTGCCAGCAGGTTAGCGGGGGGGCCTCTCAATGAGCAGTTCTTC
TRBJ2-1	.	TRBV5-1	TRBD2	CASRGGGLTEQFF	TGCGCCAGCAGGGGCGGGGGGCTCACTGAGCAGTTCTTC
TRBJ2-3	.	TRBV30	TRBD2	CAWTLTRLTGTSGGDTQYF	TGTGCCTGGACCCTGACGAGGCTCACCGGGACTAGCGGGGGGGATACGCAGTATTTT
TRBJ2-7	.	TRBV2	TRBD1	CASSGQGRNEQYF	TGTGCCAGCAGTGGACAGGGAAGAAACGAGCAGTACTTC
TRBJ2-1	.	TRBV30	.	CAWRGRGKMGEQFF	TGTGCCTGGAGAGGCCGCGGGAAAATGGGTGAGCAGTTCTTC
TRBJ2-2	.	TRBV19	TRBD2	CASSIERGDPDTGELFF	TGTGCCAGTAGTATCGAGCGGGGGGATCCAGACACCGGGGAGCTGTTTTTT
TRBJ1-4	.	TRBV27	.	CASSLMAGDEKLFF	TGTGCCAGCAGTTTAATGGCAGGGGACGAAAAACTGTTTTTT
TRBJ2-7	.	TRBV27	TRBD1	CASSFGRDRGREQYF	TGTGCCAGCAGTTTTGGCCGAGACAGGGGGCGGGAGCAGTACTTC
TRBJ2-7	.	TRBV9	.	CASSGYSMGGEQYF	TGTGCCAGCAGCGGATACTCAATGGGGGGCGAGCAGTACTTC
TRBJ2-7	.	TRBV11-2	.	CASSLDQGHSYEQYF	TGTGCCAGCAGCCTAGACCAGGGACATTCCTACGAGCAGTACTTC
TRBJ1-2	.	TRBV19	TRBD1	CASSSGTGYLNYGYTF	TGTGCCAGTAGTTCCGGGACAGGGTATCTTAACTATGGCTACACCTTC
TRBJ2-7	.	TRBV5-5	TRBD1	CASSRKVRGQGETYEQYF	TGTGCCAGCAGCCGGAAGGTCCGGGGCCAGGGGGAGACCTACGAGCAGTACTTC
TRBJ2-1	.	TRBV30	TRBD1	CAWRAPTGADEQFF	TGTGCCTGGAGGGCCCCCACAGGGGCGGATGAGCAGTTCTTC
TRBJ2-2	.	TRBV9	.	CASSVVGPPGTGELFF	TGTGCCAGCAGCGTAGTAGGCCCACCGGGCACCGGGGAGCTGTTTTTT
TRBJ1-4	.	TRBV28	.	CASSFSGGSEKLFF	TGTGCCAGCAGTTTCTCCGGAGGGAGCGAAAAACTGTTTTTT
TRBJ2-1	.	TRBV12-3/TRBV12-4	.	CASSLKPTQQFF	TGTGCCAGCAGTTTAAAGCCCACCCAGCAGTTCTTC
TRBJ2-3	.	TRBV4-1	.	CASSEGVRTDTQYF	TGCGCCAGCAGCGAGGGGGTGAGGACAGATACGCAGTATTTT
TRBJ1-1	.	TRBV6-5	.	CASRTGYTEAFF	TGTGCCAGCAGGACAGGTTACACTGAAGCTTTCTTT
TRBJ1-4	.	TRBV14	TRBD1	CASSQVYGTDNEKLFF	TGTGCCAGCAGCCAAGTTTACGGGACAGATAATGAAAAACTGTTTTTT
TRBJ1-2	.	TRBV29-1	.	CSVADIPVYGYTF	TGCAGCGTTGCCGACATCCCAGTCTATGGCTACACCTTC
TRBJ1-1	.	TRBV5-6	.	CASSLSGHPNTEAFF	TGTGCCAGCAGCTTGTCGGGACACCCGAACACTGAAGCTTTCTTT
TRBJ1-1	once	TRBV5-4	.	CASRSDVGGGDGTEAFF	TGTGCCAGCAGGTCCGATGTAGGGGGGGGCGATGGCACTGAAGCTTTCTTT
TRBJ1-1	.	TRBV7-6	TRBD1	CASSLILSGTGLNTEAFF	TGTGCCAGCAGCTTAATATTGTCTGGGACAGGGCTCAACACTGAAGCTTTCTTT
TRBJ1-2	.	TRBV5-8	TRBD1	CASSLIGGGYGYTF	TGTGCCAGCAGCTTGATAGGGGGCGGCTATGGCTACACCTTC
TRBJ1-2	few	TRBV9	.	CASSVEGANYGYTF	TGTGCCAGCAGCGTAGAGGGGGCTAACTATGGCTACACCTTC
TRBJ1-5	once	TRBV18	.	CASSPYVTHQPQHF	TGTGCCAGCTCACCATATGTCACACATCAGCCCCAGCATTTT
TRBJ1-1	.	TRBV18	TRBD1	CASSRGQDTEAFF	TGTGCCAGCTCACGAGGACAGGACACTGAAGCTTTCTTT
TRBJ1-1	many	TRBV9	.	CASSAQQGGTEAFF	TGTGCCAGCAGCGCCCAACAGGGTGGCACTGAAGCTTTCTTT
TRBJ2-1	.	TRBV29-1	TRBD1	CSAPRQGGVWMGLSEQFF	TGCAGCGCTCCTCGACAGGGGGGCGTGTGGATGGGACTATCTGAGCAGTTCTTC
TRBJ1-1	.	TRBV15	TRBD1	CATSRGQPGTEAFF	TGTGCCACCAGCAGGGGACAGCCGGGCACTGAAGCTTTCTTT
TRBJ2-7	.	TRBV7-2	.	CASSLVSLSAYEQYF	TGTGCCAGCAGCTTAGTGTCGCTTAGCGCCTACGAGCAGTACTTC
TRBJ1-1	once	TRBV7-9	.	CASSSETGLNTEAFF	TGTGCCAGCAGCTCGGAGACCGGATTGAACACTGAAGCTTTCTTT
TRBJ2-7	few	TRBV10-3	TRBD2	CAIRAGLAGGFSYEQYF	TGTGCCATCAGGGCGGGACTAGCGGGGGGCTTCTCCTACGAGCAGTACTTC
TRBJ2-3	.	TRBV11-3	.	CASSLGRGTDTQYF	TGTGCCAGCAGCTTAGGGCGGGGCACAGATACGCAGTATTTT
TRBJ2-7	.	TRBV5-6	TRBD1	CASSSNFRQGNGEQYF	TGTGCCAGCAGCTCAAACTTCCGACAGGGTAACGGCGAGCAGTACTTC
TRBJ2-5	.	TRBV7-2	.	CASRADRNQETQYF	TGTGCCAGCAGGGCCGACAGGAACCAAGAGACCCAGTACTTC
TRBJ1-5	.	TRBV30	.	CAWSLQNNQPQHF	TGTGCCTGGAGTTTACAGAACAATCAGCCCCAGCATTTT
TRBJ1-2	.	TRBV30	TRBD1	CAWSPTRTGSGYTF	TGTGCCTGGAGTCCCACTAGGACAGGGAGCGGCTACACCTTC
TRBJ2-1	.	TRBV5-5	.	CASSLDGGEQFF	TGTGCCAGCAGCTTAGATGGAGGTGAGCAGTTCTTC
TRBJ1-4	.	TRBV24-1	.	CATSDATVKKLFF	TGTGCCACCAGTGATGCTACAGTAAAAAAACTGTTTTTT
TRBJ2-3	.	TRBV18	.	CASSTQRSDTQYF	TGTGCCAGCTCAACGCAGAGGTCGGATACGCAGTATTTT
TRBJ1-5	.	TRBV13	.	CASSQGSNQPQHF	TGTGCCAGCAGCCAGGGTAGCAATCAGCCCCAGCATTTT
TRBJ1-6	.	TRBV11-2	.	CASSLSRELLHF	TGTGCCAGCAGCTTATCGAGGGAGCTCCTCCACTTT
TRBJ2-7	once	TRBV4-2	TRBD2	CASSQRLLTGGAVMDEQYF	TGTGCCAGCAGCCAAAGACTGTTGACCGGGGGGGCAGTGATGGACGAGCAGTACTTC
TRBJ1-1	once	TRBV5-1	TRBD1	CASSLGDRGRTEAFF	TGCGCCAGCAGCTTGGGGGACAGGGGGAGGACTGAAGCTTTCTTT
TRBJ1-1	.	TRBV14	TRBD1	CASSLQGASTEAFF	TGTGCCAGCAGCCTACAGGGGGCGAGCACTGAAGCTTTCTTT
TRBJ1-2	.	TRBV30	TRBD1	CAWIEGAVYGYTF	TGTGCCTGGATAGAGGGGGCAGTCTATGGCTACACCTTC
TRBJ1-5	once	TRBV19	TRBD1	CASSPDREYQPQHF	TGTGCCAGTAGCCCAGACAGGGAATATCAGCCCCAGCATTTT
TRBJ1-1	.	TRBV27	.	CASNPAGQNTEAFF	TGTGCCAGCAATCCGGCAGGGCAGAACACTGAAGCTTTCTTT
TRBJ2-1	.	TRBV7-9	TRBD2	CASTRTSGGTSSYNEQFF	TGTGCCAGCACCAGGACTAGCGGGGGGACGAGCTCCTACAATGAGCAGTTCTTC
TRBJ2-3	.	TRBV5-5	TRBD1	CASSLATGTRDTQYF	TGTGCCAGCAGCTTGGCGACAGGGACGAGGGATACGCAGTATTTT
TRBJ2-7	.	TRBV6-2/TRBV6-3	TRBD2	CASSSQRGGIVEQYF	TGTGCCAGCAGTAGCCAACGGGGGGGGATAGTGGAGCAGTACTTC
TRBJ2-3	once	TRBV5-4	.	CASSLDGLPSTDTQYF	TGTGCCAGCAGCTTGGACGGACTTCCTAGCACAGATACGCAGTATTTT
TRBJ1-5	.	TRBV24-1	.	CATSDGQINQPQHF	TGTGCCACCAGTGATGGGCAGATTAATCAGCCCCAGCATTTT
TRBJ2-5	.	TRBV19	TRBD1	CASSMIGDRQKETQYF	TGTGCCAGTAGTATGATTGGGGACAGGCAAAAAGAGACCCAGTACTTC